This is a list of T cell receptor beta chains from one sample in a study of T cell responses to AZD1222 COVID-19 vaccine. Using immunoSEQ multiplex PCR, the repertoire was profiled, and TCRdb retains in-frame clones only, with some absent. The sample lists over 100,000 clones, over 85% seen once, with 7.5% to 9.5% in the top ten. The sequencing used peripheral blood, collected on day 0 of AZD1222 vaccination. These receptors originate from an adult in good health. The CDR3 runs from the conserved cysteine through the conserved F or W. The D gene is left open where the match is weak. Only part of the rows carry a size: once, few, many, or a class if the clone is expanded.

>TRBD1|TRBV27|NA|TRBJ1-6
TGTGCCAGCAGTTTGCCCCATTCCGGGACAGGGAATTCACCCCTCCACTTT
CASSLPHSGTGNSPLHF
>NA|TRBV5-1|once|TRBJ2-7
TGCGCCAGCAGCTCGACAGGTTCTCCTTACGAGCAGTACTTC
CASSSTGSPYEQYF
>TRBD2|TRBV30|NA|TRBJ2-3
TGTGCCTGGAGCCTGCCACTCGGGACTAGCGGGAGACACACAGATACGCAGTATTTT
CAWSLPLGTSGRHTDTQYF
>TRBD1|TRBV30|NA|TRBJ1-5
TGTGCCTGGGGGGGGACAGGGACACGTCAGCCCCAGCATTTT
CAWGGTGTRQPQHF
>NA|TRBV3-1/TRBV3-2|few|TRBJ1-2
TGTGCCAGCAGCCAAACAGGGAACCCTAGCGGCTACACCTTC
CASSQTGNPSGYTF
>TRBD1|TRBV11-1|NA|TRBJ1-2
TGTGCCAGCAGCTTCACCGATGGGACAGGGATCGGCTACACCTTC
CASSFTDGTGIGYTF
>TRBD1|TRBV28|NA|TRBJ1-5
TGTGCCAGCAGTCCCGGGACAGCTAGCAATCAGCCCCAGCATTTT
CASSPGTASNQPQHF
>TRBD1|TRBV20-1|NA|TRBJ2-5
TGCAGTGCTAGTCCTCCACAGGGGATCGGGGAGACCCAGTACTTC
CSASPPQGIGETQYF
>TRBD1|TRBV3-1/TRBV3-2|NA|TRBJ1-5
TGTGCCAGCAGCCACACACAGGGGCGCAATCAGCCCCAGCATTTT
CASSHTQGRNQPQHF
>NA|TRBV7-3|NA|TRBJ1-1
TGTGCCAGCAGCCGGGGGATACGCACTGAAGCTTTCTTT
CASSRGIRTEAFF
>TRBD1|TRBV12-5|few|TRBJ1-5
TGTGCTAGTGGTTTGTACCGGAACAGGGGTAGCAATCAGCCCCAGCATTTT
CASGLYRNRGSNQPQHF
>NA|TRBV18|NA|TRBJ1-6
TGTGCCAGCTCACCAGACCATTATAATTCACCCCTCCACTTT
CASSPDHYNSPLHF
>NA|TRBV28|NA|TRBJ1-1
TGTGCCAGCAGTTTTGGGGGCCTTCCTGAAGCTTTCTTT
CASSFGGLPEAFF
>TRBD2|TRBV7-3|NA|TRBJ2-1
TGTGCCAGCAGCTTACGGGTAGCGGGGAGTATCTATGATGAGCAGTTCTTC
CASSLRVAGSIYDEQFF
>NA|TRBV7-3|once|TRBJ2-3
TGTGCCAGCAGCTTAGGCCCATTCGTGGATACGCAGTATTTT
CASSLGPFVDTQYF
>NA|TRBV7-6|NA|TRBJ2-7
TGTGCCAGCAGCGGGCGGGCAGGGACAAGGTCCTACGAGCAGTACTTC
CASSGRAGTRSYEQYF
>NA|TRBV6-5|NA|TRBJ1-2
TGTGCCAGCAGTTACTCCGGGGGGTCGGTCTATGGCTACACCTTC
CASSYSGGSVYGYTF
>NA|TRBV5-1|once|TRBJ1-1
TGCGCCAGCAGCCCGGACCGTAGGAACACTGAAGCTTTCTTT
CASSPDRRNTEAFF
>NA|TRBV27|NA|TRBJ2-5
TGTGCCAGCAGTTGGGGCGGGGCCGTCCAAGAGACCCAGTACTTC
CASSWGGAVQETQYF
>NA|TRBV15|NA|TRBJ1-1
TGTGCCACCAGCACGTACCAGGGGTTCACTGAAGCTTTCTTT
CATSTYQGFTEAFF
>TRBD1|TRBV11-3|NA|TRBJ2-2
TGTGCCAGCAGCTTCGGACAGGGGAACACCGGGGAGCTGTTTTTT
CASSFGQGNTGELFF
>NA|TRBV27|NA|TRBJ1-2
TGTGCCAGCAGTGCACCGGGATCCAGTGGCTACACCTTC
CASSAPGSSGYTF
>NA|TRBV2|NA|TRBJ1-6
TGTGCCAGCACCCGGGGGGGGAGCTCCTATAATTCACCCCTCCACTTT
CASTRGGSSYNSPLHF
>NA|TRBV7-9|once|TRBJ1-5
TGTGCCAGCAGCTTAGGCGGGTTTCAGCCCCAGCATTTT
CASSLGGFQPQHF
>NA|TRBV28|NA|TRBJ2-7
TGTGCCAGCAGTTTGGTAGCGGCTCAGGGGGAGCAGTACTTC
CASSLVAAQGEQYF
>TRBD1|TRBV5-1|NA|TRBJ2-1
TGCGCCAGCAGCTTACAGGGGGCGTGGAATGAGCAGTTCTTC
CASSLQGAWNEQFF
>NA|TRBV11-2|NA|TRBJ2-5
TGTGCCAGCAGCCGGACCGGCTTGGGGGAGACCCAGTACTTC
CASSRTGLGETQYF
>TRBD1|TRBV3-1/TRBV3-2|NA|TRBJ1-3
TGTGCCAGCAGAGTGACAGGGGGCCCTGGAAACACCATATATTTT
CASRVTGGPGNTIYF
>NA|TRBV2|NA|TRBJ1-2
TGTGCCAGCAGTGAAGGGGTCAGCCCTAGTGGCTACACCTTC
CASSEGVSPSGYTF
>NA|TRBV7-8|NA|TRBJ2-2
TGTGCCAGCAGCGTCCCCCCTCACACCCTCCCCGGGGAGCTGTTTTTT
CASSVPPHTLPGELFF
>NA|TRBV29-1|NA|TRBJ1-1
TGCAGCGTTCGGGTGTCAAGCACTGAAGCTTTCTTT
CSVRVSSTEAFF
>NA|TRBV20-1|NA|TRBJ1-2
TGCAGTGCCCCTTTCAGGGCAGGCTACACCTTC
CSAPFRAGYTF
>TRBD1|TRBV6-5|NA|TRBJ1-2
TGTGCCAGCAGAAAGGGGGCGGGTGGCTACACCTTC
CASRKGAGGYTF
>NA|TRBV2|NA|TRBJ2-3
TGTGCCAGCAACCGACAGTACACAGATACGCAGTATTTT
CASNRQYTDTQYF
>NA|TRBV7-3|NA|TRBJ1-5
TGTGCCAGCAGCCGGTCAGGGTTGAGCAATCAGCCCCAGCATTTT
CASSRSGLSNQPQHF
>NA|TRBV19|NA|TRBJ2-6
TGTGCCAGTAGTACTGGGCCGTTGTCTGGGGCCAACGTCCTGACTTTC
CASSTGPLSGANVLTF
>TRBD2|TRBV6-5|NA|TRBJ2-1
TGTGCCAGCAGGGGACTAGCGGGAATCAATGAGCAGTTCTTC
CASRGLAGINEQFF
>NA|TRBV4-1|NA|TRBJ2-3
TGCGCCAGCAGCCCAATCTACACAGATACGCAGTATTTT
CASSPIYTDTQYF
>NA|TRBV10-1|NA|TRBJ2-7
TGCGCCCGCAGTGGGGGCCCCGGCCCGCGCGAGCAGTACTTC
CARSGGPGPREQYF
>NA|TRBV11-3|NA|TRBJ1-1
TGTGCCAGCAGCTTAGATAGGGGACATCGAGCTTTCTTT
CASSLDRGHRAFF
>TRBD1|TRBV27|NA|TRBJ1-2
TGTGCCAGCAGTTCCCCCTCCAGGGGGCAAGATGGCTACACCTTC
CASSSPSRGQDGYTF
>NA|TRBV30|NA|TRBJ1-1
TGTGCCTGGCAGACCGAGGGGAACACTGAAGCTTTCTTT
CAWQTEGNTEAFF
>NA|TRBV28|NA|TRBJ1-3
TGTGCCAGCAGTATCGACAGGCCGGGAAACACCATATATTTT
CASSIDRPGNTIYF
>NA|TRBV29-1|NA|TRBJ2-7
TGCAGCGTAACACAGCTATTCTCCTACGAGCAGTACTTC
CSVTQLFSYEQYF
>NA|TRBV28|few|TRBJ1-1
TGTGCCAGTGTAACACCGAACACTGAAGCTTTCTTT
CASVTPNTEAFF
>NA|TRBV18|NA|TRBJ1-1
TGTGCCAGCTCACCCCGCCCCCGGGGGATGAACACTGAAGCTTTCTTT
CASSPRPRGMNTEAFF
>NA|TRBV16|NA|TRBJ1-2
TGTGCCAGCAGCCAATCGGCAGGGGAGGGCTACACCTTC
CASSQSAGEGYTF